This entry describes one T cell receptor (beta chain). The antigen remains undetermined. The sample is drawn from a study of a mutant IDH1 vaccine in newly diagnosed glioma. The assay was immunoSEQ multiplex PCR, and TCRdb's table has in-frame clones only and misses some. The data contain about 50,000 clones, 80% to 90% of them seen just once; the ten biggest clones take up approximately 4%. Germline V gene data show CDR1 as SGHVS and CDR2 as FQNEAQ. The CDR3 consists of 11 residues. V was shortened by 8 bases and J by 6 bases, with 10 bases between the two germline ends. Time point of the sample: week 35, safety follow-up. The study gave 300 ug of mutant IDH1 20-mer peptide per vaccine dose, with topical imiquimod.

This clonotype originated in a woman aged 18 to 35 with glioma. The chain joins TRBV7-8 to TRBJ1-1, with a weak D call TRBD1 (6 bases). The sample consisted of PBMCs, taken from a glioma patient whose treatment included an IDH1 peptide vaccine. CDR3 bases: TGTGCCAGCGGGACAAGGCCTGAAGCTTTCTTT. This sequence encodes CASGTRPEAFF.